The entry below describes one T cell receptor beta chain. The entry originates in a study of low-dose radiotherapy and immunotherapy resistance in tumors. Low-dose radiotherapy and low-dose cyclophosphamide, together with aspirin, ipilimumab and nivolumab, were given to donors. The CDR3 totals 14 residues. V was pared by 3 bases and J by 7 bases, with 10 bases between. The germline gives CDR1 MDHEN, CDR2 SYDVKM. TRAV- and TRBV-specific primers were used for first-strand cDNA, which covered alpha and beta chains. Amplification of TCRs used a constant-region primer and V-primer adapter for roughly 22 PCR cycles. TCRdb processed the reads anew with MiXCR; each CDR3 protein has one entry. There are around 18,000 distinct CDR3 sequences in the sample; less than 85% occur only once, and roughly 10% lies in the top ten.

The J gene is TRBJ1-6, the V gene TRBV28, with D possibly being TRBD1 (6 bases). The clonotype comes from a human donor with advanced metastatic prostate, ovarian, gallbladder or colorectal cancer (not recorded which). This table probably holds off-target reads from a library built for another chain. CDR3 bases: TGTGCCAGCAGTTTTTTACAGGGAAATTCACCCCTCCACTTT. Translated, it gives CASSFLQGNSPLHF.